This T cell receptor (beta chain) was documented in a study of blood T cells in healthy people across ages. The CDR3 covers 16 residues. Per the germline V gene, CDR1 is DFQATT and CDR2 is SNEGSKA (reference sequence). V lost 3 bases and J lost 7, with 21 bases in between. Sample-barcoded 5' priming and a J-beta primer mix drove a second PCR of about 6 to 12 cycles. Researchers report that a template-switch adaptor with 12 random nucleotides tagged each cDNA molecule. TCRdb processed the 5' RACE reads anew with MiXCR; each CDR3 protein has one entry. Of 780,000 or so distinct CDR3 sequences listed, roughly 56% are singletons.

The rearrangement joins TRBV20-1 to TRBJ2-2; maybe TRBD1 (6 bases). Sequencing was done on a sample of blood. The clonotype was recovered from a man between 35 and 55 years old in good health. The CDR3 region is CSARFETGVYHGELFF. CDR3 bases: TGCAGTGCTAGGTTCGAGACAGGCGTCTACCACGGGGAGCTGTTTTTT.